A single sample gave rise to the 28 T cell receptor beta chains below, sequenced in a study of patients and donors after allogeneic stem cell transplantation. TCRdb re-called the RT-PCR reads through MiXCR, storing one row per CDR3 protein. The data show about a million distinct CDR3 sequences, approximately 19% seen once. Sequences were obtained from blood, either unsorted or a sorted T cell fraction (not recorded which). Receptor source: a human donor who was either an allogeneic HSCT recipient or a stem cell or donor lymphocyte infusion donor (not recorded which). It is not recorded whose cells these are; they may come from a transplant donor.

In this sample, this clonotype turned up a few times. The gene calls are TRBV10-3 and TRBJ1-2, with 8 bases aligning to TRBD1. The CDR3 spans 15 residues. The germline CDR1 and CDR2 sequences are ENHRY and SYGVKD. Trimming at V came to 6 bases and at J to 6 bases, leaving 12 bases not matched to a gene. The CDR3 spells CAISRPDRARHGYTF. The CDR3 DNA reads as TGTGCCATCAGCCGACCGGACAGGGCCCGTCATGGCTACACCTTC.

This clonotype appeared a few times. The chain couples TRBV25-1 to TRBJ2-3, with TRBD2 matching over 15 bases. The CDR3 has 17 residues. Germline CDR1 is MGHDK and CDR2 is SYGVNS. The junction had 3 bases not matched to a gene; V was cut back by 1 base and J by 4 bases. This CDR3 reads CASSEWTSGRAPDTQYF. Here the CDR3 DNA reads TGTGCCAGCAGTGAATGGACTAGCGGGAGGGCCCCAGATACGCAGTATTTT.

CDR3 loop: CSARTGRPNTEAFF. Here the CDR3 DNA reads TGCAGTGCTAGAACCGGACGCCCTAACACTGAAGCTTTCTTT. The J gene is TRBJ1-1, the V gene TRBV20-1; no reliable D call. Germline-derived CDR1 and CDR2 are DFQATT and SNEGSKA (reference sequence). V lost 2 bases to trimming and J lost 2 bases, with 12 bases between them. The CDR3 loop spans 14 amino acids.

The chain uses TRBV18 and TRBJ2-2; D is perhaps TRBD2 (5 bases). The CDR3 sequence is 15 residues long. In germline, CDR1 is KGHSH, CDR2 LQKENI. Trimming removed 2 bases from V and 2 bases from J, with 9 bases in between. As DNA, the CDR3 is TGTGCCAGCTCACCAGTAGCGATTAACACCGGGGAGCTGTTTTTT. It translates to CASSPVAINTGELFF.

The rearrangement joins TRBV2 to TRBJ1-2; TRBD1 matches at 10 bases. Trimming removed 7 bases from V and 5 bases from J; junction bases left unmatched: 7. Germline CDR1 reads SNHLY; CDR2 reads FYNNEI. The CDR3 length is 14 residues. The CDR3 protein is CASTRDRGGYGYTF. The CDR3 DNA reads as TGTGCCAGCACCCGGGACAGGGGAGGGTATGGCTACACCTTC.

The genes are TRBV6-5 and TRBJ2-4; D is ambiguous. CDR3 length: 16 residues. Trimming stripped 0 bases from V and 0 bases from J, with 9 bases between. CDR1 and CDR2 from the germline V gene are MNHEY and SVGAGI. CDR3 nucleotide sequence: TGTGCCAGCAGTTACTCGGAACAGCTAGCCAAAAACATTCAGTACTTC. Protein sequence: CASSYSEQLAKNIQYF.

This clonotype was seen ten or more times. Here the CDR3 DNA reads TGTGCCAGGTTATATAATTCACCCCTCCACTTT. It is translated as CARLYNSPLHF. V usage is TRBV25-1 and J usage is TRBJ1-6; D call uncertain. Germline V gene lookup returns CDR1 MGHDK and CDR2 SYGVNS. The CDR3 loop spans 11 amino acids. Trimming removed 9 bases from V and 4 bases from J, with 4 bases in between.

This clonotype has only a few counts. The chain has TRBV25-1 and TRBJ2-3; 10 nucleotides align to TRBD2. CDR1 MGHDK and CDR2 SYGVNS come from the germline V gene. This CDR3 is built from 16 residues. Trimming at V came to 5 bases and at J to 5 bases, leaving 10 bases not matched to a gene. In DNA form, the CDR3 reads TGTGCCAGCAGTCCCCGAGTAGCGGGGGGCATAGATACGCAGTATTTT. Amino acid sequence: CASSPRVAGGIDTQYF.

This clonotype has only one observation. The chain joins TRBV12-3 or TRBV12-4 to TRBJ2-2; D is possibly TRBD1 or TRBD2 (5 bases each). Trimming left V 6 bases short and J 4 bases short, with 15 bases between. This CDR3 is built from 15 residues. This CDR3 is CASRTTGTPTGELFF. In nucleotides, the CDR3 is TGTGCCAGCAGAACCACCGGGACCCCCACCGGGGAGCTGTTTTTT.

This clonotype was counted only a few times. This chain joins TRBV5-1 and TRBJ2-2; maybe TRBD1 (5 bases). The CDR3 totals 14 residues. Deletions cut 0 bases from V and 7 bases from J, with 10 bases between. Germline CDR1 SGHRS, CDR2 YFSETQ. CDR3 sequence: CASSLDRSFGELFF. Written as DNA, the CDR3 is TGCGCCAGCAGCTTGGACAGGTCTTTCGGGGAGCTGTTTTTT.

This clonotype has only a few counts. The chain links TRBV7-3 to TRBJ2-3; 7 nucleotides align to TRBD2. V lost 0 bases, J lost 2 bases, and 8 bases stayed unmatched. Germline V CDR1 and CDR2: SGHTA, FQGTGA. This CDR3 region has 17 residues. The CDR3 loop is CASSLTGGVPFTDTQYF. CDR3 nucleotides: TGTGCCAGCAGCTTAACGGGAGGGGTCCCATTCACAGATACGCAGTATTTT.

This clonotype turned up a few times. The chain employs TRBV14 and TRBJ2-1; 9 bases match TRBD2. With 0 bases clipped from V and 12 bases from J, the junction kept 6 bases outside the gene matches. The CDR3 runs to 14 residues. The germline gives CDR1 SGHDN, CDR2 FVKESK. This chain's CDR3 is CASSQDLTSGLQFF. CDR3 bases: TGTGCCAGCAGCCAAGATCTGACTAGCGGACTGCAGTTCTTC.

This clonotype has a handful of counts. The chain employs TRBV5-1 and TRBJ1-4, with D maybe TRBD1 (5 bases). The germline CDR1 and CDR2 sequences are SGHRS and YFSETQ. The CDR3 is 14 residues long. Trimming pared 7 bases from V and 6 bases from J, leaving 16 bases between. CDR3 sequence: CASAPGREDEKLFF. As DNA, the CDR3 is TGCGCCAGCGCTCCAGGGAGGGAAGATGAAAAACTGTTTTTT.

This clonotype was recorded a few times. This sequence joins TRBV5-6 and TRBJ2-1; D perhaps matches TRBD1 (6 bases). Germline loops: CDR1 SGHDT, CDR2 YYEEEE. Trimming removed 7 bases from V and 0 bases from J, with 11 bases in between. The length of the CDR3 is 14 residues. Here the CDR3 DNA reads TGTGCCAGCGTCACAGGGTCCTCCTACAATGAGCAGTTCTTC. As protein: CASVTGSSYNEQFF.

This CDR3 is CASSYPGTGDYEQYF. The CDR3, as DNA: TGTGCCAGCAGTTACCCCGGGACAGGAGACTACGAGCAGTACTTC. The rearrangement links TRBV6-5 to TRBJ2-7; 8 bases match TRBD1. Germline V lookup: CDR1 MNHEY, CDR2 SVGAGI. This CDR3 is built from 15 residues. After removal of 2 bases from V and 3 bases from J, the junction contained 6 bases not matched to a gene.

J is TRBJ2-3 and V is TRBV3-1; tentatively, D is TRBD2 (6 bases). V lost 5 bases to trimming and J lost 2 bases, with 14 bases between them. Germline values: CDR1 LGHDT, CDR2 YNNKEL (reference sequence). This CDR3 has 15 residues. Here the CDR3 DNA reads TGTGCCAGCAGCTCCCGGGACTTCAACACAGATACGCAGTATTTT. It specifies CASSSRDFNTDTQYF.

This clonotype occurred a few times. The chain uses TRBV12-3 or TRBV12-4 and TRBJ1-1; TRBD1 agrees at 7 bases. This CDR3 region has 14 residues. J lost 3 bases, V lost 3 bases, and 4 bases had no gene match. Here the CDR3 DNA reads TGTGCCAGCAGTTTTAAGGGGGCGTACACTGAAGCTTTCTTT. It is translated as CASSFKGAYTEAFF.

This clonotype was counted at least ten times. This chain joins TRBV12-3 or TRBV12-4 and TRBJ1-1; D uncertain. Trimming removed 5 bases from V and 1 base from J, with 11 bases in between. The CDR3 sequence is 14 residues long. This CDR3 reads CASSLSGGNTEAFF. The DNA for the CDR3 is TGTGCCAGCAGTCTGTCCGGCGGGAACACTGAAGCTTTCTTT.

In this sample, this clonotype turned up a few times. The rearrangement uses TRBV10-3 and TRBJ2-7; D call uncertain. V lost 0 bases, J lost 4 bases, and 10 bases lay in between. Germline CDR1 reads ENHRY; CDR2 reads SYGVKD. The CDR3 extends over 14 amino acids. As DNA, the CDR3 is TGTGCCATCAGTGAGTCCCTTAGATGGTACGAGCAGTACTTC. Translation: CAISESLRWYEQYF.

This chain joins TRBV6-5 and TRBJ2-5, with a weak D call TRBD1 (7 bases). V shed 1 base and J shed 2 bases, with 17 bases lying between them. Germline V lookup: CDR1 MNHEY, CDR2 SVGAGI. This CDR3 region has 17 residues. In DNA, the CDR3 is TGTGCCAGCAGTTACTTGGGGCAGGGGGGTCGTCAAGAGACCCAGTACTTC. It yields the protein CASSYLGQGGRQETQYF.

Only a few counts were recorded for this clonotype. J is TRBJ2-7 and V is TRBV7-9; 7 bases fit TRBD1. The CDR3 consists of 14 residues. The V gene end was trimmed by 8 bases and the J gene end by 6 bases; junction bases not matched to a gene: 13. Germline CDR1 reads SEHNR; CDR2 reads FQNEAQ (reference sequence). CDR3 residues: CASARQGPSPEQYF. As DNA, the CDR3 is TGTGCCAGCGCAAGACAGGGCCCTTCTCCCGAGCAGTACTTC.

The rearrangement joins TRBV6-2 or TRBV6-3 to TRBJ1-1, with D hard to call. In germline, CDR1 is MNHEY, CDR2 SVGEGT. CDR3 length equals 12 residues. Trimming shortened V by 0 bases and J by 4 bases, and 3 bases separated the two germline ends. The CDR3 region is CASSYSVTEAFF. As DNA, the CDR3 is TGTGCCAGCAGTTACTCTGTCACTGAAGCTTTCTTT.

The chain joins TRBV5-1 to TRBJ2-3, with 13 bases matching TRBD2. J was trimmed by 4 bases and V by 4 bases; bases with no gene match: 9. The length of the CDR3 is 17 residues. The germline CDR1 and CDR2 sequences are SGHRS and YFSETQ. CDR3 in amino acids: CASSHGLAGAVSDTQYF. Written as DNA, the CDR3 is TGCGCCAGCAGCCACGGACTAGCGGGAGCCGTCTCAGATACGCAGTATTTT.

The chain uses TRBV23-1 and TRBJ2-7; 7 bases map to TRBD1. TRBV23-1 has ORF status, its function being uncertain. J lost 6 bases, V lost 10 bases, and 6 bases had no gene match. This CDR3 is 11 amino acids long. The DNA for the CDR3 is TGCGCCACGAGGAGGACAGGCGAGCAGTACTTC. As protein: CATRRTGEQYF.

CDR3 nucleotide sequence: TGCGCCAGCATGCCACATGAGAGACAGAACACTGAAGCTTTCTTT. Amino acids: CASMPHERQNTEAFF. The chain employs TRBV5-1 and TRBJ1-1; D uncertain. From germline, CDR1 is SGHRS and CDR2 YFSETQ. V lost 6 bases and J lost 1, with 16 bases in between. This CDR3 is built from 15 residues.

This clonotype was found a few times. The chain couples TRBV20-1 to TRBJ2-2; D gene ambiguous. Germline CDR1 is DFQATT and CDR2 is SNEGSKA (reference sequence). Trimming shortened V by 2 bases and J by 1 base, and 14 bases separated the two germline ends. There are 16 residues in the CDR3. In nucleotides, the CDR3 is TGCAGTGCTAGATCCCCGCTTCTGGGGAACACCGGGGAGCTGTTTTTT. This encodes CSARSPLLGNTGELFF.

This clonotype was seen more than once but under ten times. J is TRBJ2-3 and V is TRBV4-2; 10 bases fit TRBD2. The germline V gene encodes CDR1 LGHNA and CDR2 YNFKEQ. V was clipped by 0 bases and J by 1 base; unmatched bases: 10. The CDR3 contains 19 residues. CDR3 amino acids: CASSQEERLLAGGTDTQYF. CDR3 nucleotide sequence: TGTGCCAGCAGCCAAGAGGAAAGGCTCCTAGCGGGGGGCACAGATACGCAGTATTTT.

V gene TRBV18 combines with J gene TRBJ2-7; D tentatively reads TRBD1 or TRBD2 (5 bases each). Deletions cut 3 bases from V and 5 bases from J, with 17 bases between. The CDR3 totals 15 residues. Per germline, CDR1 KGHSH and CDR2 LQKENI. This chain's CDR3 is CASSPRGALGNEQYF. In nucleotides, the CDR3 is TGTGCCAGCTCACCTCGAGGGGCCTTGGGAAACGAGCAGTACTTC.